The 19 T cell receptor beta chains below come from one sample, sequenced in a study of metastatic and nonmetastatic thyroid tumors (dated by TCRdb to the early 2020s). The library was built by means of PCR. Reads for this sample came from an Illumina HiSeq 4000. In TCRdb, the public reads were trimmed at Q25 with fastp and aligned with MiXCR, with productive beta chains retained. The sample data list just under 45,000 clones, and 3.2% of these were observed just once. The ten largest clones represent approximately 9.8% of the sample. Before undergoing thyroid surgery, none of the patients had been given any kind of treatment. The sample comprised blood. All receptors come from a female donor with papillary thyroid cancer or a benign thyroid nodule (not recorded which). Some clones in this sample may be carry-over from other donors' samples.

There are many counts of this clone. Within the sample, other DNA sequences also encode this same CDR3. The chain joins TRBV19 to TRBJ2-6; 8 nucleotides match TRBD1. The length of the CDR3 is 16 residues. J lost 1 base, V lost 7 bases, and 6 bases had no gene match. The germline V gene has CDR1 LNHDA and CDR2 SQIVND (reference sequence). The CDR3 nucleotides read TGTGCCAGTAAGCCAGGGGGCAATTCTGGGGCCAACGTCCTGACTTTC. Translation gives CASKPGGNSGANVLTF.

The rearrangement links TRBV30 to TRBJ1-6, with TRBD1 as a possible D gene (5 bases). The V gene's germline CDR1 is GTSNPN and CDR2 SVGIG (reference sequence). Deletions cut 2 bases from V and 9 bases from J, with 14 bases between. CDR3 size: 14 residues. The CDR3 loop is CAWSNLGAGSPLHF. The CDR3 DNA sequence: TGTGCCTGGAGTAACCTAGGGGCGGGTTCACCCCTCCACTTT.

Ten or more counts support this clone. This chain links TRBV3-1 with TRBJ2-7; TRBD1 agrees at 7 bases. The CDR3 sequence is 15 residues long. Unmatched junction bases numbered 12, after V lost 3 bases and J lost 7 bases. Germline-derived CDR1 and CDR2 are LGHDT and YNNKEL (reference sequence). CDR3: CASSQSRTGPGEQYF. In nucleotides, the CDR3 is TGTGCCAGCAGCCAGTCCCGGACAGGTCCCGGGGAGCAGTACTTC.

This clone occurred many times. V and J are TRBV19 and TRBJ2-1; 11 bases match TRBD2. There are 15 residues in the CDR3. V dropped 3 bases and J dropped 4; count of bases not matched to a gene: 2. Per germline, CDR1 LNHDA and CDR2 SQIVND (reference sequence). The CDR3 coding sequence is TGTGCCAGTAGTATGTCTAGCGGGAGGTACAATGAGCAGTTCTTC. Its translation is CASSMSSGRYNEQFF.

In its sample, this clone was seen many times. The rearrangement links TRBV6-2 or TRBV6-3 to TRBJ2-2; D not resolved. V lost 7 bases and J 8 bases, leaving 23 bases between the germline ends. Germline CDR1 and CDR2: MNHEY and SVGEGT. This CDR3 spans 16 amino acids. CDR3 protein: CASTGSLLGRGGELFF. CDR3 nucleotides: TGTGCCAGCACGGGCTCTCTCCTAGGCAGAGGAGGGGAGCTGTTTTTT.

CDR3 bases: TGTGCCAGCAGACCCGCGGCTAGCGGGAGGTGGAATGAGCAGTTCTTC. It codes for CASRPAASGRWNEQFF. The chain links TRBV2 to TRBJ2-1, with 11 bases that match TRBD2. This CDR3 has 16 residues. Germline CDR1 is SNHLY and CDR2 is FYNNEI. V shed 6 bases and J 7 bases; nucleotides not matched to a gene: 11.

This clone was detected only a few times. CDR3 region: CASSLAGGSTDTQYF. The CDR3 DNA sequence: TGTGCCAGCAGTTTAGCTGGGGGGAGCACAGATACGCAGTATTTT. The V call is TRBV12-3 or TRBV12-4, the J call TRBJ2-3, with D perhaps TRBD2 (6 bases). This CDR3 spans 15 amino acids. With 0 bases removed from V and 0 bases from J, the gap between germline ends came to 7 bases.

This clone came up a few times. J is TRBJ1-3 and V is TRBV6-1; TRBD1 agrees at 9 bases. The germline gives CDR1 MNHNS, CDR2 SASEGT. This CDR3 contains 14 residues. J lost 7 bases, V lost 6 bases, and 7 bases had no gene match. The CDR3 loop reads CASRPDRGWNTIYF. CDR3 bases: TGTGCCAGCAGGCCGGACAGGGGATGGAACACCATATATTTT.

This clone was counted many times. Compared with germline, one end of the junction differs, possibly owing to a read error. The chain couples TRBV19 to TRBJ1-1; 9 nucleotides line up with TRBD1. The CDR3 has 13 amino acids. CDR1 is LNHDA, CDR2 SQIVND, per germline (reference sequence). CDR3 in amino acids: CAGRTGANTEAFF. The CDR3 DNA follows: TGTGCCGGTAGGACAGGGGCGAACACTGAAGCTTTCTTT.

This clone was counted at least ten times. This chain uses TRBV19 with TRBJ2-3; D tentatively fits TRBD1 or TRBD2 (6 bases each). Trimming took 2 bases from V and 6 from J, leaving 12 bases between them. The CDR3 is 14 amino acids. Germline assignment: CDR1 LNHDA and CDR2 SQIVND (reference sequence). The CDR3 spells CASSIFRGADTQYF. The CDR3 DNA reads TGTGCCAGTAGTATATTTAGGGGGGCCGATACGCAGTATTTT.

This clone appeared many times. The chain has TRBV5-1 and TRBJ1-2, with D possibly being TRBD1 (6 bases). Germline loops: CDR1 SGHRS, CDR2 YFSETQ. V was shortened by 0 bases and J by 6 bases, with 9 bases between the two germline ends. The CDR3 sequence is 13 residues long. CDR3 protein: CASSLGRGDGYTF. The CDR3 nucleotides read TGCGCCAGCAGCTTGGGCAGGGGCGATGGCTACACCTTC.

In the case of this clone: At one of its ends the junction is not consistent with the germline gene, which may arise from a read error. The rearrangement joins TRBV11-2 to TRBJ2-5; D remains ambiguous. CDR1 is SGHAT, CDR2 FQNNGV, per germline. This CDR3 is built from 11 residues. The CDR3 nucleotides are TGTGCCACCAGCTTCGAAGAGACCCAGTGCTTC. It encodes CATSFEETQCF.

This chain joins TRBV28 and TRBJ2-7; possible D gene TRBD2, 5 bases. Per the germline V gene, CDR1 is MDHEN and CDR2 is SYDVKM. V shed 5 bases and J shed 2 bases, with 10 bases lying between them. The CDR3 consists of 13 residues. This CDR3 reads CASSGGRAYEQYF. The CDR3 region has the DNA TGTGCCAGCAGTGGAGGAAGGGCCTACGAGCAGTACTTC. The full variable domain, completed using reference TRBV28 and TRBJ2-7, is DVKVTQSSRYLVKRTGEKVFLECVQDMDHENMFWYRQDPGLGLRLIYFSYDVKMKEKGDIPEGYSVSREKKERFSLILESASTNQTSMYLCASSGGRAYEQYFGPGTRLTVT.

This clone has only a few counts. CDR3 nucleotides: TGCGCCAGCAGCAGGGGACAGGCTTCTAATGAAAAACTGTTTTTT. Protein sequence: CASSRGQASNEKLFF. The chain links TRBV5-1 to TRBJ1-4; the match to TRBD1 covers 8 bases. Losses at the gene ends were 4 bases for V and 3 bases for J; bases not matched to a gene: 5. This CDR3 has 15 residues. The germline gives CDR1 SGHRS, CDR2 YFSETQ.

The CDR3 coding sequence is TGTGCCAGCAGTTTTATACAGGGAGGAGGCTACACCTTC. It encodes CASSFIQGGGYTF. V usage is TRBV27 and J usage is TRBJ1-2; TRBD1 might be the D (6 bases). The CDR3 is made up of 13 amino acids. Germline CDR1 MNHEY, CDR2 SMNVEV (reference sequence). V was clipped by 3 bases and J by 8 bases, with 13 bases between them.

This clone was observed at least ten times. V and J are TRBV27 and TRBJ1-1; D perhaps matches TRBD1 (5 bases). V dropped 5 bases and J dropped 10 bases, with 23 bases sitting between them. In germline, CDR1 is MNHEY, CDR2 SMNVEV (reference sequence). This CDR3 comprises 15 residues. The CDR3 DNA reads TGTGCCAGCAGTCTAAATACTGCCGCTCAGGGACCAGCTTTCTTT. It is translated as CASSLNTAAQGPAFF.

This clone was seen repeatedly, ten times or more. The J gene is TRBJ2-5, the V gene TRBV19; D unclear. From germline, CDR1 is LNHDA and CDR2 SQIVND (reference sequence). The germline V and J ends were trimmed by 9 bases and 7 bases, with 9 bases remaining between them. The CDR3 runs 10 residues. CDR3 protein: CARSPGTQYF. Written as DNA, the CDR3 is TGTGCCAGAAGCCCAGGGACCCAGTACTTC.

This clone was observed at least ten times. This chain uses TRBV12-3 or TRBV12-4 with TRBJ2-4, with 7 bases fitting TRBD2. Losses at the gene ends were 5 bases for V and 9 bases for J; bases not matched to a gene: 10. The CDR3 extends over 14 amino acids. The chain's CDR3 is CASSPAGIIGIQYF. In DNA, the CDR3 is TGTGCCAGCAGTCCAGCGGGGATTATCGGCATTCAGTACTTC.

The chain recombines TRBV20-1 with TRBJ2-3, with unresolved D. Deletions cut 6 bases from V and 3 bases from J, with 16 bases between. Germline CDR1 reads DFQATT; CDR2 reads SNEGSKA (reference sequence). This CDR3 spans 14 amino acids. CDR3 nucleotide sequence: TGCAGTGCCAACACACTCCGGAGAACAGATACGCAGTATTTT. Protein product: CSANTLRRTDTQYF.